This passage covers 24 T cell receptor beta chains from one sample sequenced in a study of metastatic and nonmetastatic thyroid tumors. Among the patients, none had received any treatment before thyroid surgery. TCRdb re-clonotyped the PCR reads through MiXCR. The table has about 24,000 clones, approximately 20% seen once. Sequenced input: blood. The receptors stem from a male donor with papillary thyroid cancer or a benign thyroid nodule (not recorded which). Some clones in this sample may be carry-over from other donors' samples.

This clone has a count of ten or more. The chain has TRBV14 and TRBJ2-1, with 14 bases lining up with TRBD2. Per germline, CDR1 SGHDN and CDR2 FVKESK. V dropped 4 bases and J dropped 7; count of bases not matched to a gene: 6. The CDR3 sequence is 16 residues long. The CDR3 region is CASSPRTSGRRNEQFF. In nucleotides, the CDR3 is TGTGCCAGCAGCCCACGGACTAGCGGGAGGCGGAATGAGCAGTTCTTC.

This clone was seen at least ten times. The V gene is TRBV5-1, the J gene TRBJ1-2, with D hard to call. The CDR3 loop spans 15 amino acids. CDR1 and CDR2 from the germline V gene are SGHRS and YFSETQ. V was clipped by 5 bases and J by 5 bases, with 19 bases between them. CDR3 in DNA: TGCGCCAGCAGGCCGCTTGCCTGGTCGGCTTATGGCTACACCTTC. Translating it yields CASRPLAWSAYGYTF.

This clone has a count of ten or more. V usage is TRBV20-1 and J usage is TRBJ2-2, with D possibly being TRBD1 (6 bases). Germline CDR1 is DFQATT and CDR2 is SNEGSKA (reference sequence). V lost 3 bases to trimming and J lost 7 bases, with 15 bases between them. The CDR3 spans 14 residues. The CDR3 loop reads CSARALGAGGELFF. For the CDR3, the DNA is TGCAGTGCTAGGGCATTGGGGGCCGGCGGGGAGCTGTTTTTT.

Regarding this clone: A much larger clone is a single base away; this may be a read error. This chain links TRBV5-6 with TRBJ2-3, with D possibly matching TRBD2 (5 bases). The CDR3 runs to 15 residues. Germline V gene sequence: CDR1 SGHDT, CDR2 YYEEEE. CDR3 sequence (DNA): TGTACCAGCAGCTTGCTGGCGGGTGGGACAGATACGCAGTATTTT. Its protein product is CTSSLLAGGTDTQYF.

This clone was found many times. The V call is TRBV2, the J call TRBJ1-1, with TRBD1 as a possible D gene (6 bases). The CDR3 contains 14 residues. V lost 4 bases and J 0 bases, leaving 9 bases between the germline ends. The germline gives CDR1 SNHLY, CDR2 FYNNEI. Written as DNA, the CDR3 is TGTGCCAGCAGTGCCTCAGGGGTGAACACTGAAGCTTTCTTT. Amino acid sequence: CASSASGVNTEAFF. The full variable domain, in which reference TRBV2 and TRBJ1-1 provide the parts outside the CDR3, is EPEVTQTPSHQVTQMGQEVILRCVPISNHLYFYWYRQILGQKVEFLVSFYNNEISEKSEIFDDQFSVERPDGSNFTLKIRSTKLEDSAMYFCASSASGVNTEAFFGQGTRLTVV.

Regarding this clone: A junction end diverges from the germline sequence, so it may reflect a read error. The chain employs TRBV5-1 and TRBJ1-6; possibly TRBD1 for D (5 bases). Germline CDR1 and CDR2: SGHRS and YFSETQ. The CDR3 totals 15 residues. CDR3 in DNA: TGCGCCAGCAGTTTGGGTGGCAGGGTGTCCTCACCCCTCCACTTT. Translation: CASSLGGRVSSPLHF.

This clone is classed as medium-sized. The chain is built from TRBV27 and TRBJ2-7, with D maybe TRBD2 (6 bases). Germline V gives CDR1 MNHEY, CDR2 SMNVEV (reference sequence). The V end was cut by 6 bases, the J end by 2 bases, with 11 bases between. The CDR3 runs to 13 residues. CDR3 DNA sequence: TGTGCCAGCAGGGGGGGTGGGCCCTACGAGCAGTACTTC. Protein: CASRGGGPYEQYF.

This chain links TRBV20-1 with TRBJ2-3; 8 bases map to TRBD1. The CDR3 runs 15 residues. The ends lost 5 bases at V and 0 bases at J; junction bases unmatched: 7. CDR1 DFQATT and CDR2 SNEGSKA come from the germline V gene (reference sequence). The CDR3 loop reads CSASRGRRSTDTQYF. The CDR3 DNA is TGCAGTGCTTCCAGGGGGCGGCGAAGCACAGATACGCAGTATTTT.

In its sample, this clone was seen many times. CDR3 DNA: TGCAGTGCAGAGGCCGCTGACACCATATATTTT. This sequence encodes CSAEAADTIYF. The chain carries TRBV20-1 and TRBJ1-3; no reliable D call. This CDR3 is built from 11 residues. Germline assignment: CDR1 DFQATT and CDR2 SNEGSKA (reference sequence). With 6 bases removed from V and 8 bases from J, the gap between germline ends came to 11 bases.

This clone was seen many times. V gene TRBV5-6 combines with J gene TRBJ2-5, with D perhaps matching TRBD2 (6 bases). Germline V gene data show CDR1 as SGHDT and CDR2 as YYEEEE. CDR3 size: 18 residues. The V gene lost 0 bases and the J gene lost 2 bases, with 20 bases spanning the gap. The DNA for the CDR3 is TGTGCCAGCAGCTTGGGGAGGCTGGCCCGGGAGAGGCAAGAGACCCAGTACTTC. Residues: CASSLGRLARERQETQYF.

Of note for this clone: Other DNA sequences in this sample translate to the same CDR3. The rearrangement joins TRBV9 to TRBJ2-7; no firm D call. Trimming stripped 4 bases from V and 7 bases from J, with 15 bases between. CDR1 is SGDLS and CDR2 is YYNGEE in the germline V gene. The CDR3 has 13 amino acids. The CDR3 loop reads CASSPEASVEQYF. Written as DNA, the CDR3 is TGTGCCAGCAGCCCCGAGGCCAGTGTTGAGCAGTACTTC.

This clone occurred many times. This rearrangement joins TRBV20-1 to TRBJ2-7; TRBD1 matches at 7 bases. The germline CDR1 and CDR2 sequences are DFQATT and SNEGSKA (reference sequence). The CDR3 length is 14 residues. V gave up 5 bases and J gave up 1 base; unmatched junction bases: 8. CDR3 protein: CSAVGETGSYEQYF. CDR3 nucleotide sequence: TGCAGTGCTGTCGGTGAGACAGGGTCCTACGAGCAGTACTTC.

This clone has at least ten counts. The chain is built from TRBV29-1 and TRBJ1-4, with 10 positions matching TRBD1. Germline V gene sequence: CDR1 SQVTM, CDR2 ANQGSEA. V trimming: 4 bases; J trimming: 6 bases; junction bases outside the gene matches: 2. The CDR3 has 13 residues. Here the CDR3 reads CSVAGQGDEKLFF. DNA of the CDR3: TGCAGCGTTGCAGGACAGGGGGATGAAAAACTGTTTTTT.

CDR3: CASSRWDVGELFF. The CDR3 DNA sequence: TGTGCCAGTTCGCGGTGGGATGTGGGGGAGCTGTTTTTT. The chain links TRBV6-1 to TRBJ2-2; D uncertain. Per germline, CDR1 MNHNS and CDR2 SASEGT. V lost 9 bases to trimming and J lost 8 bases, with 16 bases between them. This CDR3 contains 13 residues.

This clone has more than one count but fewer than ten. The chain employs TRBV10-3 and TRBJ1-1, with D hard to call. Trimming removed 8 bases at V and 2 bases at J, with 12 bases between. This CDR3 comprises 13 residues. CDR1 and CDR2 from the germline V gene are ENHRY and SYGVKD. CDR3 bases: TGTGCCATCTGCGAGTTCTTTAACACTGAAGCTTTCTTT. Translation: CAICEFFNTEAFF.

This clone was observed at least ten times. The CDR3 sequence: CASSAGGGSSYNEQFF. Written as DNA, the CDR3 is TGTGCCAGCAGCGCAGGAGGGGGGAGCTCCTACAATGAGCAGTTCTTC. The chain employs TRBV9 and TRBJ2-1; possibly TRBD1 or TRBD2 for D (6 bases each). The CDR3 length is 16 residues. Germline values: CDR1 SGDLS, CDR2 YYNGEE. The ends were cut back, 3 bases at V and 0 bases at J, with 13 bases in the middle.

This clone showed up just a few times. It may be a read error: a sequence one base away is much more abundant. Since no conserved phenylalanine or tryptophan closes the CDR3, a read error is the likely cause. Because the CDR3's place on the DNA is in doubt, the DNA is left out and the CDR3 is given as listed by TCRdb. This chain joins TRBV12-3 or TRBV12-4 and TRBJ1-2. The CDR3 has 13 residues if both end residues are counted. This CDR3 is CASIRGANYGHTS.

This clone has only a few counts. The J gene is TRBJ2-5, the V gene TRBV11-1, with D tentatively TRBD1 (6 bases). Trimming removed 5 bases from V and 0 bases from J, with 10 bases in between. Germline V gene lookup returns CDR1 SGHAT and CDR2 FQDESV (reference sequence). The length of the CDR3 is 14 residues. For the CDR3, the DNA is TGTGCCAGCAGCCGGGACACCTACCAAGAGACCCAGTACTTC. The encoded protein is CASSRDTYQETQYF. Complete variable domain (other parts from reference TRBV11-1 and TRBJ2-5): EAEVAQSPRYKITEKSQAVAFWCDPISGHATLYWYRQILGQGPELLVQFQDESVVDDSQLPKDRFSAERLKGVDSTLKIQPAELGDSAMYLCASSRDTYQETQYFGPGTRLLVL.

This clone showed up many times. J is TRBJ2-7 and V is TRBV6-1; TRBD1 agrees at 10 bases. Germline V gene lookup returns CDR1 MNHNS and CDR2 SASEGT. The V gene end was trimmed by 7 bases and the J gene end by 4 bases; junction bases not matched to a gene: 13. The length of the CDR3 is 16 residues. CDR3 nucleotides: TGTGCCAGCAAAGCTTCAGGACAGGGGGGAATTTACGAGCAGTACTTC. Its protein is CASKASGQGGIYEQYF.

This clone was recorded at least ten times. In DNA, the CDR3 is TGTGCCTGGGGTCGAGTGGGCTATGGCTACACCTTC. This codes for CAWGRVGYGYTF. The chain is built from TRBV30 and TRBJ1-2; D call uncertain. Germline V gives CDR1 GTSNPN, CDR2 SVGIG (reference sequence). Trimming took 5 bases from V and 4 from J, leaving 11 bases between them. The CDR3 has 12 residues.

This clone was seen ten or more times. The chain has TRBV29-1 and TRBJ1-2, with no clear D. CDR3 length equals 15 residues. Trimming removed 3 bases from V and 4 bases from J, with 18 bases in between. Germline CDR1 reads SQVTM; CDR2 reads ANQGSEA. The CDR3 protein is CSVDMWTTVSYGYTF. CDR3 coding DNA: TGCAGCGTTGATATGTGGACCACTGTTAGCTATGGCTACACCTTC.

This clone was seen at least ten times. The V call is TRBV6-1, the J call TRBJ2-7; D unresolved. In germline, CDR1 is MNHNS, CDR2 SASEGT. Trimming shortened V by 6 bases and J by 4 bases, and 10 bases separated the two germline ends. This CDR3 has 12 residues. DNA of the CDR3: TGTGCCAGCAGCCCCTCAAGGTACGAGCAGTACTTC. This codes for CASSPSRYEQYF.

The CDR3 bases are TGTGCCAGCAGTGAATACGAAAGGGCGGACAGGGCTGGGGCCAACGTCCTGACTTTC. It translates to CASSEYERADRAGANVLTF. The V call is TRBV25-1, the J call TRBJ2-6, with 8 bases fitting TRBD1. Germline V lookup: CDR1 MGHDK, CDR2 SYGVNS. The V segment lost 0 bases and the J segment 2 bases; nucleotides outside the gene matches: 9. The CDR3 is 19 amino acids.

This clone has ten or more counts. The chain recombines TRBV20-1 with TRBJ1-2; D gene uncertain. Trimming took 3 bases from V and 4 from J, leaving 21 bases between them. CDR1 and CDR2 (germline): DFQATT, SNEGSKA (reference sequence). The CDR3 runs 16 residues. CDR3 in amino acids: CSASRANSGALYGYTF. The DNA for the CDR3 is TGCAGTGCTAGTCGGGCAAATTCAGGCGCCCTCTATGGCTACACCTTC.